This entry concerns a single TCR beta chain. Its matching antigen is unknown. J gave up 4 bases and V 0 bases, and 11 bases lay outside the gene matches. The CDR3 loop spans 17 amino acids. The germline V gene has CDR1 SGHRS and CDR2 YFSETQ. The data derive from a study of beta chain features in type 1 diabetes. Turning to the study itself: Investigators examined 107,917,701 sorted cells across all samples.

Central memory, naive, regulatory and stem cell-like memory CD4+ cells were sorted by CD45RO/CCR7/CD25/CD127/CD95/CD27. cDNA synthesis used the whole RNA isolate, giving expressed TCRB sequences. TCRdb's table, derived via immunoSEQ multiplex PCR, lists solely in-frame clones and lacks some. The sample has 60,000 or so clones, 40% to 65% seen once. Study-wide findings and caveats: Researchers could not determine here whether HLA type influences TCRB rearrangement. Among patients with Type 1 diabetes, TCRB CDR3s were moderately but significantly shorter in every one of the four CD4+ subsets.

Sample: Tregs from blood. The TCR comes from a woman in her 40s with type 1 diabetes. The J gene is TRBJ2-7, the V gene TRBV5-1; TRBD2 agrees at 9 bases. Here the CDR3 DNA reads TGCGCCAGCAGCTTGGCCGGAAATTTGCGGGAGGGATACGAGCAGTACTTC. Translated, it gives CASSLAGNLREGYEQYF.